These 31 T cell receptor beta chains came from one sample sequenced in a study of blood T cell repertoires in COVID-19. This table comes from immunoSEQ multiplex PCR, and its TCRdb copy is limited to in-frame clones, with some not included. This sample has about 500,000 clones, with 89% found just once. Sequencing used peripheral blood. The source of these receptors is a man younger than 35 with COVID-19, enrolled during active disease.

This clone was found many times. The V gene is TRBV9, the J gene TRBJ2-2; D remains ambiguous. Germline CDR1 reads SGDLS; CDR2 reads YYNGEE. V was shortened by 4 bases and J by 4 bases, with 14 bases between the two germline ends. This CDR3 spans 15 amino acids. CDR3 in amino acids: CASSPLDSTTGELFF. The DNA of the CDR3 is TGTGCCAGCAGCCCCCTCGACTCGACCACCGGGGAGCTGTTTTTT.

V is TRBV7-6 and J is TRBJ1-1; TRBD1 matches 10 bases. Germline V gene lookup returns CDR1 SGHVS and CDR2 FNYEAQ. The CDR3 is made up of 16 amino acids. Trimming cost V 5 bases and J 1 base; bases outside gene matches: 7. DNA of the CDR3: TGTGCCAGCAGCCCCCCGGGGACAGGGGCGAACACTGAAGCTTTCTTT. Amino acid sequence: CASSPPGTGANTEAFF. Filled out from reference TRBV7-6 and TRBJ1-1, the complete variable domain reads GAGVSQSPRYKVTKRGQDVALRCDPISGHVSLYWYRQALGQGPEFLTYFNYEAQQDKSGLPNDRFSAERPEGSISTLTIQRTEQRDSAMYRCASSPPGTGANTEAFFGQGTRLTVV.

This clone was observed a handful of times. The chain has TRBV7-9 and TRBJ2-3; 9 bases line up with TRBD1. With 2 bases clipped from V and 6 bases from J, the junction kept 3 bases outside the gene matches. Germline V lookup: CDR1 SEHNR, CDR2 FQNEAQ (reference sequence). The CDR3 sequence is 14 residues long. CDR3 residues: CASSLTGGLDTQYF. The DNA for the CDR3 is TGTGCCAGCAGCTTAACAGGGGGCCTGGATACGCAGTATTTT.

This clone occurred once. The V call is TRBV7-8, the J call TRBJ2-2; 8 nucleotides line up with TRBD2. The CDR3 loop spans 16 amino acids. Germline assignment: CDR1 SGHVS and CDR2 FQNEAQ. V gave up 7 bases and J gave up 2 bases; unmatched junction bases: 9. The CDR3 DNA is TGTGCCAGCACCCAGCAGGCGGGGGGCAACACCGGGGAGCTGTTTTTT. Its protein product is CASTQQAGGNTGELFF.

The chain joins TRBV24-1 to TRBJ2-1; 14 nucleotides agree with TRBD2. The trim removed 3 bases at V and 8 bases at J, leaving 8 bases unmatched. This CDR3 is built from 17 residues. Germline lookup yields CDR1 KGHDR and CDR2 SFDVKD. The CDR3 DNA sequence: TGTGCCACCAGTGATCGATGGACTAGCGGGAGGTCCGATGAGCAGTTCTTC. This gives the protein CATSDRWTSGRSDEQFF.

The CDR3 sequence is CSVEDAGGNEKLFF. In DNA, the CDR3 is TGCAGCGTTGAAGATGCAGGGGGCAATGAAAAACTGTTTTTT. The chain carries TRBV29-1 and TRBJ1-4, with 8 bases identical to TRBD1. This CDR3 has 14 amino acids. V trimming: 0 bases; J trimming: 5 bases; junction bases outside the gene matches: 2. Per the germline V gene, CDR1 is SQVTM and CDR2 is ANQGSEA.

The rearrangement uses TRBV7-9 and TRBJ2-1; TRBD2 agrees at 7 bases. The CDR3 totals 17 residues. Germline V lookup: CDR1 SEHNR, CDR2 FQNEAQ (reference sequence). The V gene end was trimmed by 5 bases and the J gene end by 1 base; junction bases not matched to a gene: 11. CDR3 residues: CASSRRGAGFSYNEQFF. The CDR3 nucleotides are TGTGCCAGCAGCCGACGGGGAGCGGGGTTTTCCTACAATGAGCAGTTCTTC. The variable domain in full, with the rest retrieved from reference TRBV7-9 and TRBJ2-1, is DTGVSQNPRHKITKRGQNVTFRCDPISEHNRLYWYRQTLGQGPEFLTYFQNEAQLEKSRLLSDRFSAERPKGSFSTLEIQRTEQGDSAMYLCASSRRGAGFSYNEQFFGPGTRLTVL.

The chain combines TRBV7-9 with TRBJ2-3, with 10 bases matching TRBD2. This CDR3 spans 16 amino acids. The germline gives CDR1 SEHNR, CDR2 FQNEAQ (reference sequence). With 5 bases clipped from V and 0 bases from J, the junction kept 5 bases outside the gene matches. DNA of the CDR3: TGTGCCAGCAGCCCTTGGACTAGCGGTAGCACAGATACGCAGTATTTT. Residues: CASSPWTSGSTDTQYF.

The V gene is TRBV23-1, the J gene TRBJ2-3; 12 bases match TRBD1. TRBV23-1 is noted as an ORF with a role that remains uncertain. The CDR3 runs to 15 residues. Germline trimming cut 6 bases from V and 5 bases from J; bases unmatched to any gene: 6. This CDR3 is CASSRDRGRKDTQYF. As DNA, the CDR3 is TGCGCCAGCAGCCGGGACAGGGGGCGGAAAGATACGCAGTATTTT.

In regard to this clone: At the DNA level, this CDR3 is encoded by other sequences in the same sample as well. The chain is built from TRBV5-1 and TRBJ2-3; D call uncertain. Trimming took 2 bases from V and 0 from J, leaving 10 bases between them. Germline CDR1 reads SGHRS; CDR2 reads YFSETQ. There are 15 residues in the CDR3. The CDR3 DNA reads TGCGCCAGCAGCTTAGGAGCGACTAGCACAGATACGCAGTATTTT. Translating gives CASSLGATSTDTQYF.

CDR3 protein: CASSGQGARTGELFF. The DNA for the CDR3 is TGTGCCAGCAGCGGGCAGGGGGCGCGTACCGGGGAGCTGTTTTTT. This chain joins TRBV13 and TRBJ2-2; TRBD1 matches 8 bases. The CDR3 is 15 amino acids. The trim removed 5 bases at V and 5 bases at J, leaving 7 bases unmatched. In germline, CDR1 is PRHDT, CDR2 FYEKMQ (reference sequence).

The chain uses TRBV6-1 and TRBJ2-3, with D perhaps matching TRBD1 (5 bases). The germline CDR1 and CDR2 sequences are MNHNS and SASEGT. Trimming shortened V by 2 bases and J by 0 bases, and 12 bases separated the two germline ends. The CDR3 sequence is 16 residues long. The CDR3 protein is CASSEMATASTDTQYF. The CDR3 bases are TGTGCCAGCAGTGAAATGGCGACAGCTAGCACAGATACGCAGTATTTT.

About this clone itself: The junction does not match germline at one end; this may be a read error. The rearrangement links TRBV7-7 to TRBJ2-1; 10 bases agree with TRBD2. Germline values: CDR1 SSHAT, CDR2 FNYEAQ (reference sequence). This CDR3 region has 14 residues. In DNA form, the CDR3 reads TGTGCTAGCAGCCCGGGACTAGCGAACAATGAGCAGTTCTTC. Translated, it gives CASSPGLANNEQFF.

The CDR3 reads CASSQPTGSPPNSPLHF. DNA for the CDR3: TGTGCCAGCAGCCAACCTACAGGGTCTCCCCCGAATTCACCCCTCCACTTT. The gene calls are TRBV4-2 and TRBJ1-6; perhaps TRBD1 as D (6 bases). Germline V gene data show CDR1 as LGHNA and CDR2 as YNFKEQ. V was shortened by 2 bases and J by 7 bases, with 18 bases between the two germline ends. CDR3 length: 17 residues.

This rearrangement joins TRBV11-3 to TRBJ2-2; tentatively, D is TRBD2 (5 bases). CDR1 and CDR2 from the germline V gene are SGHNT and YENEEA. V was pared by 0 bases and J by 6 bases, with 11 bases between. The CDR3 has 15 amino acids. The CDR3 sequence: CASSLEFGGSGELFF. The CDR3 DNA reads as TGTGCCAGCAGCTTAGAATTCGGAGGTTCCGGGGAGCTGTTTTTT.

This sequence joins TRBV9 and TRBJ2-7; TRBD2 agrees at 8 bases. CDR3 length equals 16 residues. Germline V gives CDR1 SGDLS, CDR2 YYNGEE. V shed 0 bases, J shed 0 bases, and the junction held 5 bases outside the gene matches. The CDR3 here is CASSVGVAGNSYEQYF. The CDR3 nucleotides are TGTGCCAGCAGCGTAGGCGTAGCGGGGAACTCCTACGAGCAGTACTTC.

The chain has TRBV19 and TRBJ2-1; TRBD2 is a possible D gene (5 bases). CDR3 length equals 15 residues. Germline-derived CDR1 and CDR2 are LNHDA and SQIVND (reference sequence). Trimming stripped 5 bases from V and 7 bases from J, with 18 bases between. CDR3 residues: CASSPRLGSPNEQFF. CDR3 nucleotide sequence: TGTGCCAGTAGTCCCCGACTGGGGAGTCCGAATGAGCAGTTCTTC.

The chain is built from TRBV11-2 and TRBJ2-3; tentative D call: TRBD1 (5 bases). V lost 1 base to trimming and J lost 6 bases, with 14 bases between them. This CDR3 spans 15 amino acids. Germline V gives CDR1 SGHAT, CDR2 FQNNGV. CDR3 DNA sequence: TGTGCCAGCAGCTTAGGCCACAGGATTAAGGATACGCAGTATTTT. It is translated as CASSLGHRIKDTQYF.

The chain combines TRBV5-6 with TRBJ2-7; D is undetermined. Germline lookup yields CDR1 SGHDT and CDR2 YYEEEE. Between the trimmed V and J ends, which lost 0 bases and 0 bases, there was a span of 7 bases. CDR3 size: 14 residues. CDR3: CASSLGYGSYEQYF. In DNA, the CDR3 is TGTGCCAGCAGCTTGGGCTACGGCTCCTACGAGCAGTACTTC.

The chain is built from TRBV19 and TRBJ1-1, with D possibly matching TRBD1 (6 bases). CDR1 LNHDA and CDR2 SQIVND come from the germline V gene (reference sequence). This CDR3 is built from 16 residues. V shed 5 bases and J shed 2 bases, with 18 bases lying between them. This CDR3 is CASSLWGGPINTEAFF. As DNA, the CDR3 is TGTGCCAGTAGTTTGTGGGGGGGCCCGATAAACACTGAAGCTTTCTTT.

This chain links TRBV5-1 with TRBJ2-7, with 7 bases lining up with TRBD2. Germline CDR1 and CDR2: SGHRS and YFSETQ. There are 15 residues in the CDR3. Trimming removed 4 bases from V and 5 bases from J; junction bases left unmatched: 12. The CDR3 loop is CASSPLGLVIHEQYF. CDR3 DNA: TGCGCCAGCAGCCCGCTTGGACTAGTGATCCACGAGCAGTACTTC.

With respect to this clone: Other nucleotide sequences from this sample produce the same CDR3. This chain links TRBV2 with TRBJ1-2; D is ambiguous. CDR1 is SNHLY, CDR2 FYNNEI, per germline. Between the trimmed V and J ends, which lost 2 bases and 0 bases, there was a span of 4 bases. This CDR3 is built from 13 residues. The CDR3 sequence is CASSETANYGYTF. The CDR3 DNA follows: TGTGCCAGCAGTGAAACAGCTAACTATGGCTACACCTTC.

V is TRBV5-1 and J is TRBJ2-1, with TRBD2 matching over 7 bases. CDR1 is SGHRS, CDR2 YFSETQ, per germline. The J segment lost 9 bases and the V segment lost 1 base, leaving 19 bases of the junction unmatched. This CDR3 contains 18 residues. Here the CDR3 DNA reads TGCGCCAGCAGCTTGTTTTCGATCTCGGCGGGAGAAAGGGGTGAGCAGTTCTTC. This gives the protein CASSLFSISAGERGEQFF.

The J gene is TRBJ1-1, the V gene TRBV6-5; 8 bases match TRBD1. The germline V gene encodes CDR1 MNHEY and CDR2 SVGAGI. The CDR3 runs to 15 residues. V trimming: 6 bases; J trimming: 5 bases; junction bases outside the gene matches: 11. For the CDR3, the DNA is TGTGCCAGCAGACCTGTAACAGGGGGTAGGACTGAAGCTTTCTTT. Translated: CASRPVTGGRTEAFF.

The chain joins TRBV15 to TRBJ1-1, with TRBD1 identical over 7 bases. V lost 2 bases to trimming and J lost 5 bases; unmatched junction nucleotides: 8. Germline loops: CDR1 LNHNV, CDR2 YYDKDF (reference sequence). CDR3 length: 15 residues. The CDR3 reads CATSRPTGKETEAFF. The DNA of the CDR3 is TGTGCCACCAGCAGACCGACAGGGAAGGAAACTGAAGCTTTCTTT.

Worth noting for this clone: An end of the junction differs from the germline gene, which may be a read error. The chain joins TRBV7-7 to TRBJ2-1, with TRBD2 matching over 14 bases. This CDR3 comprises 15 residues. CDR1 SSHAT and CDR2 FNYEAQ come from the germline V gene (reference sequence). CDR3 amino acids: CASSLGLAGGQEQFF. CDR3 DNA sequence: TGTGCTAGCAGCCTTGGACTAGCGGGAGGTCAAGAGCAGTTCTTC. Full variable domain (missing parts from reference TRBV7-7 and TRBJ2-1): GAGVSQSPRYKVTKRGQDVTLRCDPISSHATLYWYQQALGQGPEFLTYFNYEAQPDKSGLPSDRFSAERPEGSISTLTIQRTEQRDSAMYRCASSLGLAGGQEQFFGPGTRLTVL.

This chain uses TRBV5-4 with TRBJ2-2; the match to TRBD2 covers 9 bases. Germline trimming cut 0 bases from V and 6 bases from J; bases unmatched to any gene: 6. Looked up from germline, CDR1 is SGHNT and CDR2 is YYREEE (reference sequence). CDR3 length equals 16 residues. The CDR3 spells CASSLGAGGPPGELFF. Written as DNA, the CDR3 is TGTGCCAGCAGCTTGGGCGCGGGGGGGCCCCCCGGGGAGCTGTTTTTT.

The V call is TRBV3-1 (or the pseudogene TRBV3-2), the J call TRBJ2-6; TRBD2 agrees at 8 bases. J was trimmed by 0 bases and V by 0 bases; bases with no gene match: 4. CDR1 LGHDT and CDR2 YNNKEL come from the germline V gene (reference sequence). This CDR3 has 18 amino acids. Written as DNA, the CDR3 is TGTGCCAGCAGCCAAGACACTAGCGGTTTCTCTGGGGCCAACGTCCTGACTTTC. Translated: CASSQDTSGFSGANVLTF.

This chain joins TRBV18 and TRBJ1-5; tentatively, D is TRBD1 (6 bases). Trimming took off 3 bases at V and 4 bases at J, with 25 bases between the two ends. In germline, CDR1 is KGHSH, CDR2 LQKENI. The CDR3 runs to 19 residues. CDR3 sequence reads: CASSPSSVTGPPLNQPQHF. CDR3 coding DNA: TGTGCCAGCTCACCCTCAAGCGTCACAGGGCCCCCCCTTAATCAGCCCCAGCATTTT.

The chain carries TRBV2 and TRBJ2-1; the D gene is possibly TRBD2 (5 bases). CDR1 SNHLY and CDR2 FYNNEI come from the germline V gene. V was cut by 7 bases and J by 6 bases, with 16 bases left in between. The CDR3 extends over 14 amino acids. This CDR3 reads CASNSHRDPNEQFF. The CDR3 coding sequence is TGTGCCAGCAACTCGCACCGGGATCCCAATGAGCAGTTCTTC.

This sequence joins TRBV6-5 and TRBJ1-5, with 8 positions matching TRBD1. The CDR3 is 15 residues long. Per the germline V gene, CDR1 is MNHEY and CDR2 is SVGAGI. The V and J ends lost 5 bases and 5 bases, in that order; junction bases with no gene match: 8. CDR3 protein: CASSKTGVFDQPQHF. Written as DNA, the CDR3 is TGTGCCAGCAGTAAGACAGGGGTGTTCGATCAGCCCCAGCATTTT.